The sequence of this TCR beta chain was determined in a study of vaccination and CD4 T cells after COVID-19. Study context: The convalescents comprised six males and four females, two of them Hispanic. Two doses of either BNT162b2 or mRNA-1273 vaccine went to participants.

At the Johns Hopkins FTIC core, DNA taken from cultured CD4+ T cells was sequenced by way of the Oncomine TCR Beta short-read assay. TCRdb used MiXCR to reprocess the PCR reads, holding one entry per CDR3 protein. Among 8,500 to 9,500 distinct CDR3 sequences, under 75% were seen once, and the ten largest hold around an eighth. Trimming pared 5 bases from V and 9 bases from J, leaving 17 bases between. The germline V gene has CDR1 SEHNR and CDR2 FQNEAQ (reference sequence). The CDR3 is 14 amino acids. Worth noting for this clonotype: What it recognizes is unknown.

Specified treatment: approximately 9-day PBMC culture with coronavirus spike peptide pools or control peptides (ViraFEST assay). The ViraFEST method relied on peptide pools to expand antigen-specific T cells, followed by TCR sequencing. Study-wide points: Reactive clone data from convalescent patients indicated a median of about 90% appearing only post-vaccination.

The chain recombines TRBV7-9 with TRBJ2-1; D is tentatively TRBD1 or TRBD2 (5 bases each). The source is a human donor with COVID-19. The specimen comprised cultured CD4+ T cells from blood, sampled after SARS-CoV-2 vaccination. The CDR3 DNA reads TGTGCCAGCAGCGTCACCGGGACCCAAATTGAGCAGTTCTTC. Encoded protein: CASSVTGTQIEQFF.